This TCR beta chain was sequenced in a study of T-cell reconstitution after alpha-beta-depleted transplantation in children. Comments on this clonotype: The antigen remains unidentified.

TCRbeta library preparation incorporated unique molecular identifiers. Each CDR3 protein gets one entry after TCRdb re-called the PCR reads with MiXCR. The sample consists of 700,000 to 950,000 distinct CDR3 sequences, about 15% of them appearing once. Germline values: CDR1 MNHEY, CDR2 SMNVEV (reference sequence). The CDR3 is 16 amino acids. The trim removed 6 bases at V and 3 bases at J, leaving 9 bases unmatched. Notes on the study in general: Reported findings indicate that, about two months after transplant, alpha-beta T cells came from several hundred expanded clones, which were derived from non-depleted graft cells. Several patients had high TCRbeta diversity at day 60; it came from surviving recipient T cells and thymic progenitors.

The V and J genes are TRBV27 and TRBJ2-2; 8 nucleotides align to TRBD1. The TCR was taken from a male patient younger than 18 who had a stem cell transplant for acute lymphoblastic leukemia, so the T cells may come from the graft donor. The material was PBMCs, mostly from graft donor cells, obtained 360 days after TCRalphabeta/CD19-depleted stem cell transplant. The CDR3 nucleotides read TGTGCCAGCAGCGCCCGTGACAGGGGTCACACCGGGGAGCTGTTTTTT. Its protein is CASSARDRGHTGELFF.